This T cell receptor beta chain was sequenced in a study of blood T cell repertoires in COVID-19 (TCRdb year 2020). With regard to the full study: Samples from collaborators originated in the United States, Italy and Spain and spanned both the acute and convalescent phases of COVID-19. The repertoires were made available in a free public database intended to serve as a resource for research on the immune response to SARS-CoV-2. Where HLA class I and class II types were available, the types were taken from metadata supplied by the sample provider, not from assay-based typing. The sample metadata nearly always contained a de-identified subject ID, COVID-19 status, age in years and sex. Subjects who had been exposed to COVID-19, were actively infected with it, or had recovered from it provided the deeply sampled blood TCRbeta repertoires that made up the dataset. The samples were drawn from two sources: the first 160 participants of the ongoing ImmuneRACE study, and 950 to 1,500 subjects contributed by 6 global collaborators. The prospective study material was composed of cDNA or gDNA derived from T cells, B-cell-depleted T cells, or PBMCs. What the authors observed across the whole study: The amount of clinical and demographic metadata varied by source and participant and was provided uncurated.

Turning to this clone: No antigen is known for it. No base qualities exist here, and no much larger clone lies one base off it.

Whole blood was collected in K2EDTA tubes by collaborating institutions according to the institutions' own protocols. For TCRbeta analysis, collaborators shipped samples in one of three forms: frozen whole blood, isolated PBMCs, or DNA extracted from either of those sample types. From the cysteine through the phenylalanine, the CDR3 covers 13 amino acids. The read is trimmed to its CDR3 DNA, 39 bases read in frame from base 1. V is cut back by 7 bases and J by 9 bases, with 11 bases in the junction unmatched. The immunoSEQ Assay, a bias-controlled multiplex PCR, was used to amplify TCRbeta CDR3 regions from genomic DNA. Under the source paper's analysis protocol: Within the assay, amplification of reference gene primers was used to estimate how many nucleated cells each sample contained. To quantify the absolute abundance of each unique TCRbeta CDR3 rearrangement, sequence reads were collapsed and filtered. For each sample, productive Simpson clonality was calculated by taking the square root of Simpson's diversity index across productive rearrangements. TCRdb carries this immuneACCESS record with in-frame sequences only. Its versions omit some clonotypes, under half of them owing to an unresolved V gene in the studies checked, with the rest unexplained. V, J and clone size are taken as reported in that table, and D and trimming were inferred from the DNA itself. This sample holds about 89,000 clones; around 89% were observed only once. Around 0.47% of the sample comes from the top ten.

The sample consisted of peripheral blood. This TCR was recovered from a man between 60 and 75 years old with acute or convalescent COVID-19. The chain uses TRBV12-3 or TRBV12-4 and TRBJ2-5; the central 7 bases match TRBD2. The CDR3 here reads CASKPSGAPAQYF. The DNA is TGTGCCAGCAAGCCTAGCGGAGCGCCGGCCCAGTACTTC.